A single sample is the source of the 8 T cell receptor beta chains below, sequenced in a study of Graves' ophthalmopathy and Graves' hyperthyroidism. RNA served as the template for amplifying TCR beta CDR3 regions. HTBI-primed first-round RT-PCR preceded second-round multiplex PCR. In TCRdb, the multiplex PCR reads were re-called with MiXCR into one record per CDR3 protein. The profile shows over 150,000 distinct CDR3 sequences, less than 45% of them singletons. The sample consisted of peripheral blood. Receptors originate from a woman in her thirties or forties with Graves' ophthalmopathy.

The V and J genes are TRBV6-1 and TRBJ2-5; D is undetermined. V lost 8 bases and J lost 4, with 20 bases in between. CDR3 length: 15 residues. Germline CDR1 MNHNS, CDR2 SASEGT. CDR3 region: CASRFTSIRAETQYF. CDR3 nucleotides: TGTGCCAGCCGCTTCACTTCGATACGCGCAGAGACCCAGTACTTC.

V and J are TRBV29-1 and TRBJ2-2; possibly TRBD1 or TRBD2 for D (6 bases each). Germline CDR1 SQVTM, CDR2 ANQGSEA. With 6 bases removed from V and 4 bases from J, the gap between germline ends came to 12 bases. This CDR3 is built from 13 residues. The CDR3 sequence is CSVGGVGTGELFF. DNA of the CDR3: TGCAGCGTGGGGGGCGTTGGCACCGGGGAGCTGTTTTTT.

This clonotype was seen repeatedly, ten times or more. V usage is TRBV28 and J usage is TRBJ2-3; D gene ambiguous. The CDR3 has 12 residues. Germline V gene sequence: CDR1 MDHEN, CDR2 SYDVKM. V shed 5 bases and J shed 4 bases, with 7 bases lying between them. CDR3 residues: CASSALSDTQYF. The CDR3 DNA follows: TGTGCCAGCAGTGCCCTTTCAGATACGCAGTATTTT.

This clonotype occurred once. This CDR3 reads CASTPRGGQETQYF. The CDR3 DNA reads TGTGCCAGCACCCCCCGAGGGGGGCAAGAGACCCAGTACTTC. This chain links TRBV6-1 with TRBJ2-5; D assignment may be TRBD1 or TRBD2 (6 bases each). Trimming pared 7 bases from V and 2 bases from J, leaving 14 bases between. The germline V gene encodes CDR1 MNHNS and CDR2 SASEGT. CDR3 length: 14 amino acids.

This chain links TRBV6-2 or TRBV6-3 with TRBJ2-6, with 7 bases matching TRBD1. The germline V gene has CDR1 MNHEY and CDR2 SVGEGT. The trim removed 6 bases at V and 0 bases at J, leaving 8 bases unmatched. The CDR3 has 17 amino acids. The CDR3 reads CASSRTTGASGANVLTF. CDR3 nucleotide sequence: TGTGCCAGCAGCCGAACTACAGGGGCCTCTGGGGCCAACGTCCTGACTTTC.

The chain has TRBV6-2 or TRBV6-3 and TRBJ2-7; 8 positions match TRBD1. With V trimmed by 0 bases and J by 9 bases, 22 bases remained unmatched. Germline values: CDR1 MNHEY, CDR2 SVGEGT. The CDR3 consists of 19 residues. The CDR3 DNA reads TGTGCCAGCAGTTACTCGCTTTTTGGAGAGGACAGGGCCCCCTCTGCGCAGTACTTC. Translation gives CASSYSLFGEDRAPSAQYF.

The sample holds many counts of this clonotype. This chain connects TRBV5-6 to TRBJ2-5; no reliable D call. With 4 bases removed from V and 6 bases from J, the gap between germline ends came to 7 bases. Germline CDR1 is SGHDT and CDR2 is YYEEEE. The CDR3 is 11 amino acids. In nucleotides, the CDR3 is TGTGCCAGCAGCAAACAGCAGACCCAGTACTTC. It encodes CASSKQQTQYF.

The sample holds many counts of this clonotype. V usage is TRBV28 and J usage is TRBJ2-7; D possibly uses TRBD1 or TRBD2 (5 bases each). Trimming took off 8 bases at V and 9 bases at J, with 17 bases between the two ends. CDR1 is MDHEN, CDR2 SYDVKM, per germline. The CDR3 length is 12 residues. The CDR3: CASGGYLQGQYF. For the CDR3, the DNA is TGTGCCAGCGGGGGATACCTACAAGGGCAGTACTTC.